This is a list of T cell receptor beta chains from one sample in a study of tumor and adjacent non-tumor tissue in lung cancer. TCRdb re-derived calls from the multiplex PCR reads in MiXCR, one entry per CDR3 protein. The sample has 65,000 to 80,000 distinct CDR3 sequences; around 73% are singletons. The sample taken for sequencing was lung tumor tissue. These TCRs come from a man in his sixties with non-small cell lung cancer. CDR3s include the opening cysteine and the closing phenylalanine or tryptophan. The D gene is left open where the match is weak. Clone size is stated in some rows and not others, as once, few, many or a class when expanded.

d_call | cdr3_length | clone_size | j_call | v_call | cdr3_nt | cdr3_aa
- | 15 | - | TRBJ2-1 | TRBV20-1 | TGCAGTGCTAGATATCATCGAACCCCCTACAATGAGCAGTTCTTC | CSARYHRTPYNEQFF
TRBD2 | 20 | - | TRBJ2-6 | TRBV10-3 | TGTGCCATCAGTGAACATGGGACTAACGGGAGGAACCCTGGGGCCAACATCCTGACTTTC | CAISEHGTNGRNPGANILTF
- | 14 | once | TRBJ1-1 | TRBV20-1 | TGTAGTGCTAGTGACGGGCAAGGCACCACTGAAGCTTTCTTT | CSASDGQGTTEAFF
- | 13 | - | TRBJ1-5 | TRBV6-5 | TGTGCCAGCAGTTGGGGAGCAAATCAGCCCCAGCATTTT | CASSWGANQPQHF
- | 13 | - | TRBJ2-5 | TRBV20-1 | TGTAGTGCTAACTACCGGGAGCATGAGACCCAGTACTTC | CSANYREHETQYF
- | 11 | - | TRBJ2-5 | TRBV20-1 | TGCAGTGCTACACAGAAAGAGACCCAGCACTTC | CSATQKETQHF
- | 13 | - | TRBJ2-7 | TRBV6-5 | TGTGCCAGCAGTTACAGCCGGGTCAGCGGGCAGTACTTC | CASSYSRVSGQYF
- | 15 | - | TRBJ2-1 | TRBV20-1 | TGCAGTACTAGAAATTCAACAGGGCGGTTAAATGAGCAGTTCTTC | CSTRNSTGRLNEQFF
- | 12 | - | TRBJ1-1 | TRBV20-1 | TGCAGTGCCGAGTCGGTGCGGAATGAAGCTTTGTTT | CSAESVRNEALF
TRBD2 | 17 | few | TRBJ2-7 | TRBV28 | TGTGCCAGCAGTTCCCCCGGGACTAGCGGGAGGTGGTACGAGCAGTACTTC | CASSSPGTSGRWYEQYF
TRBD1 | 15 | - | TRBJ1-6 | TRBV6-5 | TGCGCCAGCAATTACGGACAGGGTGGTAATTCACCCCTCCACTTT | CASNYGQGGNSPLHF
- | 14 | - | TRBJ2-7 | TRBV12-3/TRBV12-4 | TGTATCAGCAGTTTTCTTGGGAGCTCCTACGAGCAGTACTTC | CISSFLGSSYEQYF
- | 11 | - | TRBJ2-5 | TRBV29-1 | TGCAGAGGTCAGCGCCAAGAGAACCAGTACTTC | CRGQRQENQYF
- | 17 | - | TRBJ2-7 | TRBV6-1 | TGTGTCAGCAGTGAAGCAATTGGGACCGTAAGCTCCTACGAGCTGTATTTC | CVSSEAIGTVSSYELYF
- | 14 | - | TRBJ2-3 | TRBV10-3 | TGTGCCATCAGTGGGAGGGGTTTCACAGATATGCAGTATTTT | CAISGRGFTDMQYF
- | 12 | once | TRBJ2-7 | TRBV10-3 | TGTGTCATCAGTGAGTCGGGAGTAGAGCAGTACTTC | CVISESGVEQYF
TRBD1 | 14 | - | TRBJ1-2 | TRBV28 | TGTGCCAGCAGTTTAGCGACAGGGGCCTATGGCTACACCTTT | CASSLATGAYGYTF
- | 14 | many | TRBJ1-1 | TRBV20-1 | TGCAGTGCTAGAGAGAAGGGAGTTTACACTGAAGCTTTCTTT | CSAREKGVYTEAFF
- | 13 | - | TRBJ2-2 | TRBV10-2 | TGCGACAGCAGAGCTACGGACACCGGGGAGCTGTTTTTT | CDSRATDTGELFF
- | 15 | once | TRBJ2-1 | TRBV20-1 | TGCAGTGCCCACCCGACCCACAGCTCCTACAATGAGCATTTCTTC | CSAHPTHSSYNEHFF
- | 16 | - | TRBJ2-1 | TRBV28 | TGTGCCAGCAGTTCGACCCGCGTGAGCTTCTACAATGAGCAGTTCTTC | CASSSTRVSFYNEQFF
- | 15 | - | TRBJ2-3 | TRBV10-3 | TGTGCCATCAGAGAGTGGACTAATGGCACAGATACGCAGTATTTT | CAIREWTNGTDTQYF